What follows is one TCR beta chain and its context. This specimen comes from a study of T cells in Graves' hyperthyroidism and ophthalmopathy. Hyperthyroidism, newly diagnosed and lasting under 2 months, affected patients aged 18 to 65. Per the germline V gene, CDR1 is MDHEN and CDR2 is SYDVKM. This CDR3 is 14 amino acids long. Trimming removed 6 bases at V and 4 bases at J, with 15 bases between. TCR beta CDR3 regions were amplified from RNA transcripts. The HTBI set primed first-round TCR CDR3 RT-PCR. One entry per CDR3 protein, called by TCRdb with MiXCR from the multiplex PCR reads. The profile shows approximately 320,000 distinct CDR3 sequences, roughly 15% of them singletons.

The receptor's source is a man between 25 and 39 years old with Graves' hyperthyroidism. The sample taken for sequencing was blood. The V call is TRBV28, the J call TRBJ1-2; weak D call: TRBD1 (5 bases). CDR3 amino acids: CASRWDPQGYGYTF. CDR3 sequence (DNA): TGTGCCAGCAGGTGGGACCCCCAGGGCTATGGCTACACCTTC.